This T cell receptor beta chain stems from a study of cytomegalovirus exposure and HLA in healthy donors. Overall study findings and caveats: Reports indicated that the classifier achieved high specificity and sensitivity in diagnosing cytomegalovirus status.

The PCR used 60 Vbeta and 13 Jbeta primers. Using immunoSEQ multiplex PCR, the repertoire was profiled, and TCRdb retains in-frame clones only, with some absent. The data contain approximately 150,000 clones, roughly 85% of them singletons. In regard to this clone: What it binds is not known.

Trimming pared 6 bases from V and 6 bases from J, leaving 14 bases between. Germline V lookup: CDR1 MDHEN, CDR2 SYDVKM. This CDR3 has 13 residues. The TCR comes from a man between 40 and 49 years old in good health and CMV-seronegative. The material sequenced was PBMCs. The J gene is TRBJ1-2, the V gene TRBV28, with a weak D call TRBD1 (5 bases). CDR3 in amino acids: CASRGRVSNGYTF. DNA of the CDR3: TGTGCCAGCAGGGGGCGCGTATCGAATGGCTACACCTTC.